The TCR beta chain under discussion was sequenced for a study of T cells in localized non-small cell lung cancer. Study observations and caveats: Of the tissues analyzed, uninvolved adjacent lung showed maximal T cell clonality, greater than tumor. Of the top 100 tumor clones, median approximately 50 were in adjacent lung, 25 to 35 among its top 100. Longer overall survival was seen with higher T cell density measured in blood.

To note about this clone: Its specificity is unknown.

This CDR3 contains 14 residues. Trimming removed 2 bases from V and 2 bases from J, with 10 bases in between. Germline CDR1 is KGHSH and CDR2 is LQKENI. Some clones are missing from TCRdb's copy, which holds only in-frame ones; the method was immunoSEQ multiplex PCR. There are 70,000 or so clones in the sample; about 81% occur only once, and 1.3% lies in the top ten. This sequence was found in a female donor at least 60 years old with stage I lung adenocarcinoma. The source material was peripheral blood, sampled before any cancer treatment. This rearrangement joins TRBV18 to TRBJ2-7; unclear D gene. Here the CDR3 DNA reads TGTGCCAGCTCACCAAATCCTAACGCCTACGAGCAGTACTTC. Encoded protein: CASSPNPNAYEQYF. The full variable domain, with the rest looked up from reference TRBV18 and TRBJ2-7, is NAGVMQNPRHLVRRRGQEARLRCSPMKGHSHVYWYRQLPEEGLKFMVYLQKENIIDESGMPKERFSAEFPKEGPSILRIQQVVRGDSAAYFCASSPNPNAYEQYFGPGTRLTVT.